Described below is a single T cell receptor (beta chain) sequence and its context. The data belong to a study of blood T cell repertoires in COVID-19. Assay: immunoSEQ multiplex PCR; the TCRdb copy retains only in-frame clones and omits some. The sample records approximately 250,000 clones, approximately 86% being singletons. The CDR3 contains 15 residues. V lost 4 bases to trimming and J lost 1 base, with 13 bases between them. Germline V lookup: CDR1 SGDLS, CDR2 YYNGEE. Researchers sorted participants into cohorts using their self-reported clinical history. The sample was PBMCs or T cells enriched from blood (not recorded which). This receptor was identified in a woman aged 30 to 39 who had recovered from COVID-19. The chain joins TRBV9 to TRBJ2-3; D is ambiguous. Written as DNA, the CDR3 is TGTGCCAGCAGCCCGCCGGCTAGGCGCACAGATACGCAGTATTTT. It yields the protein CASSPPARRTDTQYF.